The 21 T cell receptor beta chains below all came from one sample that was sequenced in a study of blood T cell repertoires in COVID-19. TCRdb's copy holds only in-frame clones and misses some; the assay was immunoSEQ multiplex PCR. This repertoire shows roughly 130,000 clones, less than 90% found once; its top ten account for under 2.5%. Sequenced input: peripheral blood. These receptors originate from a man between 65 and 80 years old with acute or convalescent COVID-19.

The chain carries TRBV4-1 and TRBJ2-2; 9 bases are a match to TRBD1. The V and J ends lost 4 bases and 7 bases, in that order; junction bases with no gene match: 4. This CDR3 region has 14 residues. Germline loops: CDR1 MGHRA, CDR2 YSYEKL. CDR3 in DNA: TGCGCCAGCAGCCTCCGGGACAGGGACGGGGAGCTGTTTTTT. Its translation is CASSLRDRDGELFF.

V gene TRBV7-6 combines with J gene TRBJ1-1; D gene unclear. The CDR3 length is 13 residues. CDR1 is SGHVS and CDR2 is FNYEAQ in the germline V gene. The V gene lost 5 bases and the J gene lost 0 bases, with 7 bases spanning the gap. The CDR3 spells CASSADLNTEAFF. In DNA form, the CDR3 reads TGTGCCAGCAGCGCAGATCTGAACACTGAAGCTTTCTTT.

This sequence joins TRBV19 and TRBJ2-1, with a weak D call TRBD1 (6 bases). Germline CDR1 reads LNHDA; CDR2 reads SQIVND (reference sequence). This CDR3 region has 14 residues. V lost 4 bases and J lost 5, with 12 bases in between. The CDR3 DNA sequence: TGTGCCAGTAGTAGACAGACAGGAAACAATGAGCAGTTCTTC. Translated, it gives CASSRQTGNNEQFF.

V usage is TRBV5-1 and J usage is TRBJ1-1; 8 bases map to TRBD1. The CDR3 covers 16 residues. Germline-derived CDR1 and CDR2 are SGHRS and YFSETQ. J lost 3 bases, V lost 4 bases, and 11 bases had no gene match. As DNA, the CDR3 is TGCGCCAGCAGCCTAGGACAGGGAATGGTAGACACTGAAGCTTTCTTT. This encodes CASSLGQGMVDTEAFF.

This clone was recorded a few times. This chain joins TRBV6-5 and TRBJ2-1; TRBD2 is a possible D gene (6 bases). The V and J ends lost 7 bases and 6 bases respectively, with 19 bases between them. The CDR3 consists of 15 residues. CDR1 and CDR2 (germline): MNHEY, SVGAGI. CDR3 residues: CASTRRGTGANEQFF. As DNA, the CDR3 is TGTGCCAGCACTCGACGGGGGACCGGGGCCAATGAGCAGTTCTTC.

The chain uses TRBV27 and TRBJ1-3, with D unresolved. Trimming cost V 5 bases and J 3 bases, with 14 bases left between them. CDR1 is MNHEY, CDR2 SMNVEV, per germline (reference sequence). CDR3 length: 15 amino acids. CDR3 in amino acids: CASSPGSFIGNTIYF. The CDR3 coding sequence is TGTGCCAGCAGTCCTGGGAGTTTTATTGGAAACACCATATATTTT.

The J gene is TRBJ1-4, the V gene TRBV28; TRBD1 matches 10 bases. The germline gives CDR1 MDHEN, CDR2 SYDVKM. Trimming at V came to 3 bases and at J to 8 bases, leaving 6 bases not matched to a gene. The CDR3 length is 15 residues. For the CDR3, the DNA is TGTGCCAGCAGTTTGGTGGGGGGACAGGGGGAAAAACTGTTTTTT. This translates into CASSLVGGQGEKLFF.

The chain has TRBV3-1 (or the pseudogene TRBV3-2) and TRBJ1-5, with 8 positions matching TRBD1. V shed 2 bases, J shed 9 bases, and the junction held 6 bases outside the gene matches. Per the germline V gene, CDR1 is LGHDT and CDR2 is YNNKEL (reference sequence). CDR3 length: 14 amino acids. The CDR3 here is CASSQQGTGLPQHF. CDR3 nucleotides: TGTGCCAGCAGCCAACAAGGGACAGGCTTGCCCCAGCATTTT.

J is TRBJ2-5 and V is TRBV11-2; 9 nucleotides align to TRBD1. V trimming: 4 bases; J trimming: 4 bases; junction bases outside the gene matches: 4. From germline, CDR1 is SGHAT and CDR2 FQNNGV. This CDR3 is built from 14 residues. As DNA, the CDR3 is TGTGCCAGCAGCTCCTCGACAGGGGGAGAGACCCAGTACTTC. It codes for CASSSSTGGETQYF.

J is TRBJ2-7 and V is TRBV6-5; maybe TRBD1 (6 bases). The CDR3 has 13 residues. V was pared by 2 bases and J by 5 bases, with 10 bases between. CDR1 MNHEY and CDR2 SVGAGI come from the germline V gene. The CDR3 sequence is CASSYEGVHEQYF. The CDR3 region has the DNA TGTGCCAGCAGTTACGAGGGGGTCCACGAGCAGTACTTC.

Written as DNA, the CDR3 is TGTGCCTGGATCGGACAGGGAGGATCACCCCTCCACTTT. It yields the protein CAWIGQGGSPLHF. The chain uses TRBV30 and TRBJ1-6; TRBD1 agrees at 8 bases. The CDR3 totals 13 residues. Germline-derived CDR1 and CDR2 are GTSNPN and SVGIG (reference sequence). V trimming: 4 bases; J trimming: 10 bases; junction bases outside the gene matches: 6.

In regard to this clone: An end of the junction does not agree with germline; a read error may underlie this. Other nucleotide sequences from this sample produce the same CDR3. V usage is TRBV19 and J usage is TRBJ1-2, with 10 bases aligning to TRBD1. Germline V gives CDR1 LNHDA, CDR2 SQIVND (reference sequence). The CDR3 loop spans 15 amino acids. The CDR3, as DNA: TGCGCCACATCCTCCGGGGGACAGGGGCTTGATGGCTACACCTTC. Amino acid sequence: CATSSGGQGLDGYTF.

The table lists this clone with a few counts. V usage is TRBV27 and J usage is TRBJ1-1; D might be TRBD1 (6 bases). CDR1 and CDR2 (germline): MNHEY, SMNVEV (reference sequence). Trimming pared 2 bases from V and 6 bases from J, leaving 10 bases between. The CDR3 covers 13 residues. DNA for the CDR3: TGTGCCAGCAGTTTACAGGGGACCGCTGAAGCTTTCTTT. Its protein is CASSLQGTAEAFF.

V and J are TRBV6-5 and TRBJ1-2, with 12 bases identical to TRBD1. CDR3 size: 14 residues. J was trimmed by 8 bases and V by 6 bases; bases with no gene match: 7. Germline loops: CDR1 MNHEY, CDR2 SVGAGI. CDR3 protein: CASRSGTGGGGYTF. The CDR3 bases are TGTGCCAGCAGGTCCGGGACAGGGGGCGGAGGCTACACCTTC.

This clone has just one count. The chain recombines TRBV28 with TRBJ2-7; D gene unclear. CDR3 length: 17 residues. Looked up from germline, CDR1 is MDHEN and CDR2 is SYDVKM. V shed 6 bases and J shed 4 bases, with 25 bases lying between them. CDR3: CASSSQRILLTYYEQYF. The CDR3 coding sequence is TGTGCCAGCAGCTCCCAAAGGATCCTCCTGACATATTACGAGCAGTACTTC.

In the case of this clone: A junction boundary mismatches the germline segment, possibly from a read error. This rearrangement joins TRBV7-7 to TRBJ2-3; 7 nucleotides agree with TRBD2. In germline, CDR1 is SSHAT, CDR2 FNYEAQ (reference sequence). The CDR3 is 14 residues long. CDR3 sequence (DNA): TGTGCTAGCAGCCCGGGGGGATCCACAGATACGCAGTATTTT. Its protein product is CASSPGGSTDTQYF.

The CDR3 DNA follows: TGTGCCAGCAGCTTAGGGGGGACAGGTGCTTACTACGAGCAGTACTTC. It is translated as CASSLGGTGAYYEQYF. This rearrangement joins TRBV7-2 to TRBJ2-7; TRBD1 matches 8 bases. This CDR3 has 16 residues. Germline values: CDR1 SGHTA, CDR2 FQGNSA. V lost 1 base to trimming and J lost 3 bases; unmatched junction nucleotides: 8.

V gene TRBV6-1 combines with J gene TRBJ2-1; 9 bases align to TRBD2. Germline values: CDR1 MNHNS, CDR2 SASEGT. J gave up 12 bases and V 2 bases, and 8 bases lay outside the gene matches. This CDR3 has 14 residues. CDR3 sequence: CASSESSRAGGQFF. In DNA, the CDR3 is TGTGCCAGCAGTGAATCTTCTAGAGCGGGGGGGCAGTTCTTC.

The CDR3, as DNA: TGTGCCATCAGGGCTGAGGGTACGAGTATATCCCCTTATCAGCCCCAGCATTTT. Translating it yields CAIRAEGTSISPYQPQHF. This chain joins TRBV10-3 and TRBJ1-5, with D unclear. V was trimmed by 6 bases and J by 5 bases, leaving 26 bases between them. Germline CDR1 reads ENHRY; CDR2 reads SYGVKD. This CDR3 region has 18 residues.

The chain couples TRBV6-6 to TRBJ2-7; TRBD2 matches 8 bases. In germline, CDR1 is MNHNY, CDR2 SVGAGI (reference sequence). The CDR3 runs to 15 residues. With V trimmed by 6 bases and J by 4 bases, 11 bases remained unmatched. CDR3 residues: CASSPPGGERYEQYF. For the CDR3, the DNA is TGTGCCAGCAGCCCTCCCGGGGGGGAACGGTACGAGCAGTACTTC.

The chain has TRBV19 and TRBJ1-2; 11 nucleotides line up with TRBD1. Germline CDR1 is LNHDA and CDR2 is SQIVND (reference sequence). V dropped 5 bases and J dropped 5; count of bases not matched to a gene: 19. This CDR3 has 19 residues. CDR3 sequence: CASSPSLDRGRIMAYGYTF. The DNA of the CDR3 is TGTGCCAGTAGTCCTTCGTTGGACAGGGGGCGCATAATGGCGTATGGCTACACCTTC.